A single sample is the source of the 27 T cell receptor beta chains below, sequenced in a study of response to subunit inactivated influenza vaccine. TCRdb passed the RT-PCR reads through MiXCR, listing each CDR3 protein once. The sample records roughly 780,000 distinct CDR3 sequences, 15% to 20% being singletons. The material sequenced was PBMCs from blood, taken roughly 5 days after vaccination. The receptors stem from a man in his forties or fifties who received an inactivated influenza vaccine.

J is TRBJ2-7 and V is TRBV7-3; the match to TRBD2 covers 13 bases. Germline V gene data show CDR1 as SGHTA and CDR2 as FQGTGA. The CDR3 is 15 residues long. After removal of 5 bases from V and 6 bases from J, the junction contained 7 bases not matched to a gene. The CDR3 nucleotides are TGTGCCAGCAGCCAAGGACTAGCGGGAGTTTTCGAGCAGTACTTC. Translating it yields CASSQGLAGVFEQYF.

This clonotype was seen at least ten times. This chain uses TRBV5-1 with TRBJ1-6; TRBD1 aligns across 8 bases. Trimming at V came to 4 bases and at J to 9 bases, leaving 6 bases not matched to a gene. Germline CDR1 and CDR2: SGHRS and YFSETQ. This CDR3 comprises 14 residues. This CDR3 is CASSHGQGGSPLHF. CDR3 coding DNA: TGCGCCAGCAGCCATGGACAGGGAGGTTCACCCCTCCACTTT.

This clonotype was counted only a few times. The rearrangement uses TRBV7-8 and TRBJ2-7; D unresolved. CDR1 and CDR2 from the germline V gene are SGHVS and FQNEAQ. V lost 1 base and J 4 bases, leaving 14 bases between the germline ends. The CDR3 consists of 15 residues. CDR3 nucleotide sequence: TGTGCCAGCAGCTTAGGGGTATCACCCCGGTACGAGCAGTACTTC. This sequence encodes CASSLGVSPRYEQYF.

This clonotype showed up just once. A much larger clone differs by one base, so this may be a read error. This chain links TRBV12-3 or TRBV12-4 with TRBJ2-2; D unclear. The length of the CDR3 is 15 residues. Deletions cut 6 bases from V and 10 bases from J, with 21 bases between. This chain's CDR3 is CASRENPGVIEELFF. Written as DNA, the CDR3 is TGTGCCAGCAGGGAAAATCCCGGTGTAATCGAGGAGCTGTTTTTT.

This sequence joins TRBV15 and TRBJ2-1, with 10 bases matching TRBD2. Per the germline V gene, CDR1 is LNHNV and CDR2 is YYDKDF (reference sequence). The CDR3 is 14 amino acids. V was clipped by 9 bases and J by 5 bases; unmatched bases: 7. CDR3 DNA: TGTGCCACTGGACTAGCGGAGATCAACAATGAGCAGTTCTTC. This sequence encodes CATGLAEINNEQFF.

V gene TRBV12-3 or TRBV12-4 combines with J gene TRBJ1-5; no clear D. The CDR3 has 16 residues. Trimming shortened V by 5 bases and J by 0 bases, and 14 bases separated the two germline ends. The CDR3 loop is CASSADKSYSNQPQHF. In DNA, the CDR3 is TGTGCCAGCAGTGCCGACAAGAGTTATAGCAATCAGCCCCAGCATTTT.

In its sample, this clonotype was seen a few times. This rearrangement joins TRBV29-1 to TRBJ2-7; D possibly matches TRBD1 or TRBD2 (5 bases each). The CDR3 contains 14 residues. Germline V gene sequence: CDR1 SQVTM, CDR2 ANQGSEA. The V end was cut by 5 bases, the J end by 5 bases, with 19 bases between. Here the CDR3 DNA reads TGCAGCGTTCTCGCTGGGGCAGGGACGGACGAGCAGTACTTC. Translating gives CSVLAGAGTDEQYF.

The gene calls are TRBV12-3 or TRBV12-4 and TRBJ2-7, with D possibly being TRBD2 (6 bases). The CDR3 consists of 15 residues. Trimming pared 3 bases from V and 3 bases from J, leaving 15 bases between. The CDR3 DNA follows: TGTGCCAGCAGTTTCGGAGGGCGTGGAAACTACGAGCAGTACTTC. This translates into CASSFGGRGNYEQYF.

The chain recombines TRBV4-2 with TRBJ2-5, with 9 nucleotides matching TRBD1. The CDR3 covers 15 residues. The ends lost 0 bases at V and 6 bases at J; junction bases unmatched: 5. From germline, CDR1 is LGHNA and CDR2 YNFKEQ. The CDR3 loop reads CASSQDWGQGKTQYF. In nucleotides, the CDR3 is TGTGCCAGCAGCCAAGATTGGGGACAGGGAAAGACCCAGTACTTC.

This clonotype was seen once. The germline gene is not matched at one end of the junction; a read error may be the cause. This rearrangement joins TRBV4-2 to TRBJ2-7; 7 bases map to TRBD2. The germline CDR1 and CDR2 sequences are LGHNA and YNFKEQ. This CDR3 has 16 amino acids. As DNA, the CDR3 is TGTGCCAGCAGCCCGGTCCTGAGCGGGGCCTCCCACGAGCAGTACTTC. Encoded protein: CASSPVLSGASHEQYF.

CDR3 loop: CASSQEGLRNSPLHF. CDR3 nucleotide sequence: TGCGCCAGCAGCCAAGAGGGGCTGAGGAATTCACCCCTCCACTTT. The chain uses TRBV4-1 and TRBJ1-6; D may be TRBD1 (5 bases). This CDR3 comprises 15 residues. In germline, CDR1 is MGHRA, CDR2 YSYEKL. The V gene lost 0 bases and the J gene lost 7 bases, with 10 bases spanning the gap.

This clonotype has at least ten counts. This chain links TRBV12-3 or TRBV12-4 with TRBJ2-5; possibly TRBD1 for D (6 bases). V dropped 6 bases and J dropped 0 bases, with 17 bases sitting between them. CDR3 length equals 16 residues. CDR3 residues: CASSPERGQNQETQYF. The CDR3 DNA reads TGTGCCAGCAGCCCCGAAAGAGGACAGAACCAAGAGACCCAGTACTTC.

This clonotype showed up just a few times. The CDR3, as DNA: TGTGCCAGCGCCCGGGAGAACAATGAGCAGTTCTTC. Amino acids: CASARENNEQFF. This chain links TRBV7-9 with TRBJ2-1; TRBD2 might be the D (6 bases). The germline gives CDR1 SEHNR, CDR2 FQNEAQ (reference sequence). The CDR3 is 12 residues long. The V and J ends lost 8 bases and 5 bases respectively, with 10 bases between them.

The CDR3 DNA is TGTGCCAGCAGTCATGAGGGGATCGGGAACACTGAAGCTTTCTTT. Translated, it gives CASSHEGIGNTEAFF. The chain is built from TRBV6-1 and TRBJ1-1, with D maybe TRBD1 (5 bases). The length of the CDR3 is 15 residues. The germline V gene has CDR1 MNHNS and CDR2 SASEGT. With 5 bases removed from V and 1 base from J, the gap between germline ends came to 14 bases.

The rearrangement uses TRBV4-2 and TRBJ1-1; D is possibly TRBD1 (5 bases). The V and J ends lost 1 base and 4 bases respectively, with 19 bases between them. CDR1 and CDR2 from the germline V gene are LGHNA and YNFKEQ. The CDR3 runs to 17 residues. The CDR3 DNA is TGTGCCAGCAGCCAAGTTTCGTCTAGCAGGGAGGTCACTGAAGCTTTCTTT. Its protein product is CASSQVSSSREVTEAFF.

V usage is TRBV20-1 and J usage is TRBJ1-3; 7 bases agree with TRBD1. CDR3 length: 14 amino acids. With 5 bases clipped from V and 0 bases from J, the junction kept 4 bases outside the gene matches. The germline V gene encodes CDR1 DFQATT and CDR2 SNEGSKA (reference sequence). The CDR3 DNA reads TGCAGTGCTTCACAGGGGAACTCTGGAAACACCATATATTTT. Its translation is CSASQGNSGNTIYF.

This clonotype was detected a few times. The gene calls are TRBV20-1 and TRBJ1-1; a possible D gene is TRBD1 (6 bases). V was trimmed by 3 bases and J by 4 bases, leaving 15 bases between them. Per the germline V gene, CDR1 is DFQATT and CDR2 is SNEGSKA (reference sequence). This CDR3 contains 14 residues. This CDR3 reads CSASGGGPGTEAFF. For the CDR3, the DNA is TGCAGTGCTAGCGGCGGGGGGCCGGGCACTGAAGCTTTCTTT.

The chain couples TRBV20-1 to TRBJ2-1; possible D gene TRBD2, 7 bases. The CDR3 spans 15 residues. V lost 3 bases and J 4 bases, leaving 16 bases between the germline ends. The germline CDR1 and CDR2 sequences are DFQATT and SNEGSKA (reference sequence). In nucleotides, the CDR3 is TGCAGTGCTAGGAGGGGGGGGAGCCCTTACAATGAGCAGTTCTTC. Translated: CSARRGGSPYNEQFF.

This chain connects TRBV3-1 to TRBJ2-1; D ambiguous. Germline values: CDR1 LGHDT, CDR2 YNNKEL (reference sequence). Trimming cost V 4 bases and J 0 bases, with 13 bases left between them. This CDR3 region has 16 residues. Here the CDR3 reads CASSPVGPSSYNEQFF. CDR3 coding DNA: TGTGCCAGCAGCCCCGTAGGGCCAAGCTCCTACAATGAGCAGTTCTTC.

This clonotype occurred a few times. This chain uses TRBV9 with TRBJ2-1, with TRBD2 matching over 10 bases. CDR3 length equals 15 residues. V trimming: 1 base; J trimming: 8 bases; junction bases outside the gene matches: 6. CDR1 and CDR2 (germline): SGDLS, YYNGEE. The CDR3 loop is CASSVQAGGYDEQFF. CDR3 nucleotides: TGTGCCAGCAGCGTACAAGCGGGAGGGTACGATGAGCAGTTCTTC.

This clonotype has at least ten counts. The CDR3 bases are TGCGCCAGCAGCTTGGAATTTACTAGCGGTTACAATGAGCAGTTCTTC. Translating it yields CASSLEFTSGYNEQFF. The J gene is TRBJ2-1, the V gene TRBV5-1; 8 nucleotides align to TRBD2. From germline, CDR1 is SGHRS and CDR2 YFSETQ. V lost 0 bases to trimming and J lost 4 bases; unmatched junction nucleotides: 6. This CDR3 is 16 amino acids long.

CDR3 residues: CSARDYGGRHNEQFF. The CDR3 DNA sequence: TGCAGTGCTAGAGATTATGGGGGAAGGCACAATGAGCAGTTCTTC. V and J are TRBV20-1 and TRBJ2-1, with D perhaps being TRBD1 or TRBD2 (5 bases each). V gave up 0 bases and J gave up 5 bases, with 14 bases separating them. The CDR3 is made up of 15 amino acids. Germline V gene lookup returns CDR1 DFQATT and CDR2 SNEGSKA (reference sequence).

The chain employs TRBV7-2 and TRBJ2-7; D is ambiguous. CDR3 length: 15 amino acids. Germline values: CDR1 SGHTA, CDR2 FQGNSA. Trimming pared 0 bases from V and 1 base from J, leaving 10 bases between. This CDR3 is CASSLAWQASYEQYF. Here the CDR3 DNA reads TGTGCCAGCAGCTTAGCGTGGCAGGCGTCCTACGAGCAGTACTTC.

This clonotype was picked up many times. CDR3 nucleotides: TGTGCCAGTTCCCCCGACAGGGGGCCGGAAAAACTGTTTTTT. Protein: CASSPDRGPEKLFF. The V and J genes are TRBV12-3 or TRBV12-4 and TRBJ1-4, with 10 bases lining up with TRBD1. Trimming at V came to 9 bases and at J to 8 bases, leaving 9 bases not matched to a gene. The CDR3 is 14 residues long.

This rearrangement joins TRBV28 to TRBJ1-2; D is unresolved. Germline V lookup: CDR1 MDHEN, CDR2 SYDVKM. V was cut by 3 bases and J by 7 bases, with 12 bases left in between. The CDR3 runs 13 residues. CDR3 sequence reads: CASSFPPASGYTF. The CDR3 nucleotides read TGTGCCAGCAGTTTTCCGCCGGCGTCTGGCTACACCTTC.

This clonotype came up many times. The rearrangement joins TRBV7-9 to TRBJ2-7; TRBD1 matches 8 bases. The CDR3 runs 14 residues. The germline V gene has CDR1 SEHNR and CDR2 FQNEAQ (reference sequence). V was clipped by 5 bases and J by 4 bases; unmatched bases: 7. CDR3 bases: TGTGCCAGCAGCACCCGACAGGGGACGTACGAGCAGTACTTC. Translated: CASSTRQGTYEQYF.

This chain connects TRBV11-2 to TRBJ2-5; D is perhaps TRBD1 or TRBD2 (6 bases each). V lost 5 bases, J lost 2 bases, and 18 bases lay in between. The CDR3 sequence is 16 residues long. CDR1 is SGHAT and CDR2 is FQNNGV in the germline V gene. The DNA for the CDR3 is TGTGCCAGCAGCAAGGGGTGGGGGGCCACGCAAGAGACCCAGTACTTC. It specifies CASSKGWGATQETQYF.